The 25 T cell receptor beta chains below come from one sample, sequenced in a study of blood T cell repertoires in COVID-19. TCRdb's copy holds only in-frame clones and misses some; the assay was immunoSEQ multiplex PCR. The sample contains about 300,000 clones, under 90% of which appear only once. Sequences were obtained from PBMCs or T cells enriched from blood (not recorded which). Receptors originate from a man between 60 and 75 years old who had recovered from COVID-19.

This clone was counted once. The chain combines TRBV5-1 with TRBJ2-1, with D perhaps TRBD1 (6 bases). CDR1 is SGHRS and CDR2 is YFSETQ in the germline V gene. V lost 4 bases, J lost 8 bases, and 19 bases lay in between. This CDR3 is built from 15 residues. Here the CDR3 DNA reads TGCGCCAGCAGCGCAGGGGCCAGCGGTGGGGATGAGCAGTTCTTC. This codes for CASSAGASGGDEQFF. Full variable domain (missing parts from reference TRBV5-1 and TRBJ2-1): KAGVTQTPRYLIKTRGQQVTLSCSPISGHRSVSWYQQTPGQGLQFLFEYFSETQRNKGNFPGRFSGRQFSNSRSEMNVSTLELGDSALYLCASSAGASGGDEQFFGPGTRLTVL.

The V gene is TRBV2, the J gene TRBJ2-5; 8 positions agree with TRBD2. V lost 8 bases, J lost 4 bases, and 9 bases stayed unmatched. This CDR3 spans 14 amino acids. Per germline, CDR1 SNHLY and CDR2 FYNNEI. CDR3 protein: CASAPLLAGETQYF. The CDR3 nucleotides read TGTGCCAGCGCACCCCTTCTAGCGGGAGAGACCCAGTACTTC.

The CDR3 spells CASSLNPSGSAHEQYF. The CDR3 nucleotides read TGTGCCAGCAGCTTAAACCCCAGCGGGAGTGCCCACGAGCAGTACTTC. The chain carries TRBV7-3 and TRBJ2-7; 8 nucleotides align to TRBD2. Germline CDR1 SGHTA, CDR2 FQGTGA. The CDR3 spans 16 residues. V dropped 1 base and J dropped 5; count of bases not matched to a gene: 10.

This rearrangement joins TRBV21-1 to TRBJ1-1. TRBV21-1 is tagged as a pseudogene. The CDR3 is made up of 11 amino acids. This chain's CDR3 is CASREGTEAFF. The CDR3 bases are TGTGCCAGCAGGGAGGGGACTGAAGCTTTCTTT.

This chain joins TRBV9 and TRBJ2-2; D may be TRBD1 (5 bases). Looked up from germline, CDR1 is SGDLS and CDR2 is YYNGEE. The CDR3 runs to 16 residues. Trimming removed 0 bases from V and 3 bases from J, with 12 bases in between. The chain's CDR3 is CASSVGGRPDTGELFF. DNA for the CDR3: TGTGCCAGCAGCGTAGGGGGCAGGCCCGACACCGGGGAGCTGTTTTTT.

The table lists this clone with a few counts. This rearrangement joins TRBV28 to TRBJ2-4, with 7 bases identical to TRBD2. Germline V gene sequence: CDR1 MDHEN, CDR2 SYDVKM. The CDR3 consists of 13 residues. The J segment lost 6 bases and the V segment lost 8 bases, leaving 7 bases of the junction unmatched. CDR3 in DNA: TGTGCCAGCGGTGTGCCGGGGGGAAACATTCAGTACTTC. Protein product: CASGVPGGNIQYF.

The J gene is TRBJ1-2, the V gene TRBV5-1; 8 bases fit TRBD1. The CDR3 length is 14 residues. Germline CDR1 reads SGHRS; CDR2 reads YFSETQ. Unmatched junction bases numbered 5, after V lost 0 bases and J lost 7 bases. DNA of the CDR3: TGCGCCAGCAGCTTGGACAGGGGGGGACGTGGCTACACCTTC. This encodes CASSLDRGGRGYTF.

This rearrangement joins TRBV5-1 to TRBJ2-2; no clear D. V was shortened by 0 bases and J by 5 bases, with 5 bases between the two germline ends. This CDR3 is built from 13 residues. The V gene's germline CDR1 is SGHRS and CDR2 YFSETQ. The chain's CDR3 is CASSLAPTGELFF. CDR3 nucleotides: TGCGCCAGCAGCTTGGCTCCGACCGGGGAGCTGTTTTTT. The full variable domain, in which reference TRBV5-1 and TRBJ2-2 provide the parts outside the CDR3, is KAGVTQTPRYLIKTRGQQVTLSCSPISGHRSVSWYQQTPGQGLQFLFEYFSETQRNKGNFPGRFSGRQFSNSRSEMNVSTLELGDSALYLCASSLAPTGELFFGEGSRLTVL.

This chain joins TRBV11-2 and TRBJ1-2, with D unresolved. Trimming shortened V by 4 bases and J by 3 bases, and 9 bases separated the two germline ends. Germline V gene lookup returns CDR1 SGHAT and CDR2 FQNNGV. CDR3 length: 13 residues. The CDR3 DNA reads TGTGCCAGCAGCTCCGGACTGGACTATGGCTACACCTTC. Its translation: CASSSGLDYGYTF.

The rearrangement joins TRBV16 to TRBJ2-7; 10 bases align to TRBD1. CDR1 is KGHSY and CDR2 is FQNENV in the germline V gene. The V gene end was trimmed by 6 bases and the J gene end by 5 bases; junction bases not matched to a gene: 10. This CDR3 is built from 15 residues. The DNA of the CDR3 is TGTGCCAGCAGTCGACAGGGGACAGGGGACAACGAGCAGTACTTC. The encoded protein is CASSRQGTGDNEQYF.

V usage is TRBV6-5 and J usage is TRBJ1-4; D is perhaps TRBD1 (5 bases). The germline V and J ends were trimmed by 3 bases and 10 bases, with 18 bases remaining between them. The CDR3 covers 15 residues. CDR1 is MNHEY, CDR2 SVGAGI, per germline. CDR3 in amino acids: CASSYKFGGGTKLFF. The CDR3 DNA sequence: TGTGCCAGCAGTTATAAGTTTGGGGGGGGGACAAAACTGTTTTTT.

The chain links TRBV9 to TRBJ2-2; 7 nucleotides agree with TRBD2. V dropped 2 bases and J dropped 6; count of bases not matched to a gene: 10. From germline, CDR1 is SGDLS and CDR2 YYNGEE. This CDR3 comprises 16 residues. DNA of the CDR3: TGTGCCAGCAGCGTTCTCTCCGGGAGGTCGGCCGGGGAGCTGTTTTTT. Translation gives CASSVLSGRSAGELFF. The whole variable domain, remainder taken from reference TRBV9 and TRBJ2-2, is DSGVTQTPKHLITATGQRVTLRCSPRSGDLSVYWYQQSLDQGLQFLIQYYNGEERAKGNILERFSAQQFPDLHSELNLSSLELGDSALYFCASSVLSGRSAGELFFGEGSRLTVL.

Turning to this clone: The sample holds other DNA sequences that translate to the same CDR3. V and J are TRBV7-2 and TRBJ2-7, with TRBD2 identical over 7 bases. Germline lookup yields CDR1 SGHTA and CDR2 FQGNSA. V shed 1 base, J shed 1 base, and the junction held 4 bases outside the gene matches. This CDR3 is built from 15 residues. CDR3 nucleotide sequence: TGTGCCAGCAGCTTAGTGTCGGGAGGATCCTACGAGCAGTACTTC. This encodes CASSLVSGGSYEQYF.

The rearrangement links TRBV28 to TRBJ2-1; possibly TRBD1 for D (6 bases). Deletions cut 7 bases from V and 0 bases from J, with 13 bases between. Germline V gives CDR1 MDHEN, CDR2 SYDVKM. CDR3 length equals 15 residues. The CDR3 DNA sequence: TGTGCCAGCAACCAATTACAGGGCTCCTACAATGAGCAGTTCTTC. This sequence encodes CASNQLQGSYNEQFF.

This chain uses TRBV19 with TRBJ2-3; tentatively, D is TRBD2 (6 bases). Trimming removed 5 bases at V and 1 base at J, with 13 bases between. Germline V CDR1 and CDR2: LNHDA, SQIVND (reference sequence). CDR3 length: 15 amino acids. The CDR3: CASSLRLGGTDTQYF. As DNA, the CDR3 is TGTGCCAGTAGTCTAAGACTAGGTGGCACAGATACGCAGTATTTT.

A remark on this clone: The sample contains more than one DNA sequence encoding this CDR3. V and J are TRBV6-5 and TRBJ1-2; 7 bases fit TRBD1. Unmatched junction bases numbered 0, after V lost 0 bases and J lost 2 bases. This CDR3 spans 14 amino acids. The germline V gene has CDR1 MNHEY and CDR2 SVGAGI. CDR3 in DNA: TGTGCCAGCAGTTACTCGACAGGGAACTATGGCTACACCTTC. Protein product: CASSYSTGNYGYTF.

The chain links TRBV5-1 to TRBJ1-1; D possibly corresponds to TRBD1 (6 bases). Germline CDR1 is SGHRS and CDR2 is YFSETQ. The V end was cut by 0 bases, the J end by 5 bases, with 17 bases between. The CDR3 is made up of 16 amino acids. CDR3 coding DNA: TGCGCCAGCAGCTTGGCCCCCACAGGGCTCATGACTGAAGCTTTCTTT. It translates to CASSLAPTGLMTEAFF.

The chain combines TRBV2 with TRBJ1-4; D possibly corresponds to TRBD1 (6 bases). The germline gives CDR1 SNHLY, CDR2 FYNNEI. The V and J ends lost 3 bases and 7 bases respectively, with 15 bases between them. CDR3 size: 15 residues. The CDR3 nucleotides are TGTGCCAGCAGTGACGAGAGGGGGATCGGTGAAAAACTGTTTTTT. Amino acids: CASSDERGIGEKLFF.

This chain connects TRBV28 to TRBJ1-5, with a possible D match to TRBD1 (6 bases). Trimming took off 10 bases at V and 5 bases at J, with 15 bases between the two ends. This CDR3 has 13 amino acids. Per germline, CDR1 MDHEN and CDR2 SYDVKM. CDR3 in DNA: TGTGCCACCAAGGGGGGGCCCCATCAGCCCCAGCATTTT. Residues: CATKGGPHQPQHF.

V and J are TRBV28 and TRBJ1-3; D is unresolved. Looked up from germline, CDR1 is MDHEN and CDR2 is SYDVKM. V lost 3 bases, J lost 4 bases, and 13 bases lay in between. The CDR3 spans 15 residues. The CDR3 DNA is TGTGCCAGCAGTTTCGGGAGTAGCAGAGGAAACACCATATATTTT. Its protein product is CASSFGSSRGNTIYF.

This sequence joins TRBV16 and TRBJ2-1; D is ambiguous. The ends were cut back, 6 bases at V and 7 bases at J, with 19 bases in the middle. Germline V gives CDR1 KGHSY, CDR2 FQNENV. The CDR3 sequence is 15 residues long. The CDR3 DNA is TGTGCCAGCAGTGAGACCGGAGTCGATCGGAATGAGCAGTTCTTC. Its protein is CASSETGVDRNEQFF.

The chain uses TRBV20-1 and TRBJ2-1, with TRBD2 matching 8 bases. The ends lost 3 bases at V and 6 bases at J; junction bases unmatched: 10. The CDR3 extends over 15 amino acids. CDR1 and CDR2 from the germline V gene are DFQATT and SNEGSKA (reference sequence). Written as DNA, the CDR3 is TGCAGTGCTAGTCGGGCTAGCGGGCTCCCCAATGAGCAGTTCTTC. This gives the protein CSASRASGLPNEQFF.

This chain uses TRBV2 with TRBJ2-3; 8 nucleotides line up with TRBD1. The CDR3 is 13 amino acids. V shed 9 bases and J 4 bases; nucleotides not matched to a gene: 6. Germline V gene data show CDR1 as SNHLY and CDR2 as FYNNEI. The CDR3 protein is CARDRDAPDTQYF. The CDR3 nucleotides read TGTGCCAGGGACAGGGATGCCCCAGATACGCAGTATTTT.

V gene TRBV7-6 combines with J gene TRBJ2-2; a possible D gene is TRBD1 (6 bases). CDR1 and CDR2 (germline): SGHVS, FNYEAQ. The CDR3 loop spans 17 amino acids. V dropped 3 bases and J dropped 4 bases, with 18 bases sitting between them. CDR3 in amino acids: CASSLGARSAFTGELFF. As DNA, the CDR3 is TGTGCCAGCAGCTTGGGGGCACGAAGCGCGTTCACCGGGGAGCTGTTTTTT.

The J gene is TRBJ2-6, the V gene TRBV5-4; D is unresolved. The CDR3 runs to 14 residues. The V end lost 4 bases, the J end lost 2 bases, and 7 bases lay between the germline ends. Germline V gene lookup returns CDR1 SGHNT and CDR2 YYREEE (reference sequence). CDR3 nucleotide sequence: TGTGCCAGCAGCACAAATACTGGGGCCAACGTCCTGACTTTC. Protein: CASSTNTGANVLTF.